This T cell receptor beta chain appears in the sequencing data of a study of blood T cell repertoires in COVID-19. Study-wide context: PBMCs, B-cell-depleted T cells, or T cells provided the cDNA or gDNA that made up the material.

Germline lookup yields CDR1 MNHEY and CDR2 SVGAGI. V was pared by 6 bases and J by 3 bases, with 7 bases of the junction left unmatched. This CDR3 comprises 15 residues. Generated by immunoSEQ multiplex PCR, the TCRdb table keeps only in-frame clones and is missing some. Among under 200,000 clones listed, 85% to 90% were seen once. The sequencing input was peripheral blood. The origin of this receptor is a young man with active or convalescent COVID-19. V gene TRBV6-5 combines with J gene TRBJ2-7; 11 nucleotides line up with TRBD2. Here the CDR3 DNA reads TGTGCCAGCAGGGCCACTAGCGGGGGATTCTACGAGCAGTACTTC. Amino acid sequence: CASRATSGGFYEQYF.